This T cell receptor (beta chain) was identified during a study of T cell repertoires in cytomegalovirus infection. Overall study context: CMV infection plus the matching HLA type was flagged by public TCR beta signatures.

Notes on the study in general: The ex vivo response showed dominance by HLA-C-restricted CMV-specific TCR beta clonotypes. Pooled public TCR beta family frequency picked out CMV carriers with the relevant HLA.

This clonotype was picked up many times. Its antigen is undetermined. From the reads, TCRdb called clonotypes with MiXCR, one entry per CDR3 protein. The sample lists under 600,000 distinct CDR3 sequences; 16% were seen once. Sequences were obtained from CD8+ T cells from PBMCs. The receptor was isolated from a human donor in good health (CMV status not recorded). Some clones in this sample may be carry-over from other donors' samples.

CDR3 amino acids: CASSYGTRGSYGYTF. The DNA for the CDR3 is TGTGCCAGCAGTTACGGTACCCGAGGTTCCTATGGCTACACCTTC. The chain joins TRBV6-6 to TRBJ1-2, with no clear D. Germline V gene data show CDR1 as MNHNY and CDR2 as SVGAGI (reference sequence). V shed 2 bases and J shed 4 bases, with 14 bases lying between them. CDR3 size: 15 residues.